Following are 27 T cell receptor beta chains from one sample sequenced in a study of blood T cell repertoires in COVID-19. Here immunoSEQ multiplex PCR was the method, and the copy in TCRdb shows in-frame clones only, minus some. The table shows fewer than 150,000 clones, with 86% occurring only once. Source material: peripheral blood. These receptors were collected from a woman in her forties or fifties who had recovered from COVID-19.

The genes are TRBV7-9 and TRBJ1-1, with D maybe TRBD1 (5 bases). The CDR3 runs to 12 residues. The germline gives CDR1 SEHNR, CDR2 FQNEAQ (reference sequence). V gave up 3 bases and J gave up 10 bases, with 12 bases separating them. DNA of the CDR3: TGTGCCAGCAGCTTTATGTCCCAGGGAGCTTTCTTT. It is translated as CASSFMSQGAFF.

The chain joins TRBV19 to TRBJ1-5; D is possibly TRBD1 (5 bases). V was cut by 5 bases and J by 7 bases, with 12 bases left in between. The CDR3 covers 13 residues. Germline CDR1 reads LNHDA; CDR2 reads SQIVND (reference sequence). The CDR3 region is CASSSGLRQPQHF. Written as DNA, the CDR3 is TGTGCCAGTAGTTCGGGACTAAGGCAGCCCCAGCATTTT.

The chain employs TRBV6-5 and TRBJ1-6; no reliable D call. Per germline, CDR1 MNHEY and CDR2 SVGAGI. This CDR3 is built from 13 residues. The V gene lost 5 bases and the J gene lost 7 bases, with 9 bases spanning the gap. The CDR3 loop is CASSTRQNSPLHF. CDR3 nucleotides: TGTGCCAGCAGTACCCGACAAAATTCACCCCTCCACTTT.

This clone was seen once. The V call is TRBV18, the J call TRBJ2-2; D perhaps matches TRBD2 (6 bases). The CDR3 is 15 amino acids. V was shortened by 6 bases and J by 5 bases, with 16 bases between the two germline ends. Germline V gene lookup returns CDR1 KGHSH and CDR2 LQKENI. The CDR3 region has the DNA TGTGCCAGCTCCCAGGAGGGGAGGCGAACCGGGGAGCTGTTTTTT. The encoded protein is CASSQEGRRTGELFF.

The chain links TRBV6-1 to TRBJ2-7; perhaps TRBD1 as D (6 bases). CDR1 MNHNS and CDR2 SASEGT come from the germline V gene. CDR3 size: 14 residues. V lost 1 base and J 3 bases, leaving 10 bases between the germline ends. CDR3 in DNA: TGTGCCAGCAGTGAAGGAGGACAGCTCTACGAGCAGTACTTC. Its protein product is CASSEGGQLYEQYF.

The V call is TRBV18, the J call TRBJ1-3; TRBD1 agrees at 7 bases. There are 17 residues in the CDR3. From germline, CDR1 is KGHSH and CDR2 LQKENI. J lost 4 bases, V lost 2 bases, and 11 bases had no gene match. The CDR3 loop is CASSPSGSDRAGNTIYF. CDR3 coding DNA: TGTGCCAGCTCACCATCGGGTTCAGACAGGGCCGGAAACACCATATATTTT.

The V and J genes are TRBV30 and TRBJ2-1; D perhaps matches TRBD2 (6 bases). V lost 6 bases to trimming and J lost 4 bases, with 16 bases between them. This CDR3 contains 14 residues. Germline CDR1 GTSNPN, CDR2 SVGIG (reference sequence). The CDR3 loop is CACPRGSFYNEQFF. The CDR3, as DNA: TGTGCCTGCCCACGGGGGTCCTTTTACAATGAGCAGTTCTTC.

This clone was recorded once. CDR3 bases: TGTGCCAGCAGTGATCTGCAGGGGCTAGGGGGTGAAAAACTGTTTTTT. It yields the protein CASSDLQGLGGEKLFF. V and J are TRBV6-1 and TRBJ1-4, with D possibly matching TRBD1 (6 bases). The germline V gene encodes CDR1 MNHNS and CDR2 SASEGT. There are 16 residues in the CDR3. V was clipped by 3 bases and J by 7 bases, with 18 bases between them.

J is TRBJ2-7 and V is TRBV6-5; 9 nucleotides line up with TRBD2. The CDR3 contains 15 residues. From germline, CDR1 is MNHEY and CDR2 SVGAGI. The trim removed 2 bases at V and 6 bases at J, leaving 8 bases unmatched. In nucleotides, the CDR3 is TGTGCCAGCAGTTACACACCGGGACTAGCTTCCGAGCAGTACTTC. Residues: CASSYTPGLASEQYF.

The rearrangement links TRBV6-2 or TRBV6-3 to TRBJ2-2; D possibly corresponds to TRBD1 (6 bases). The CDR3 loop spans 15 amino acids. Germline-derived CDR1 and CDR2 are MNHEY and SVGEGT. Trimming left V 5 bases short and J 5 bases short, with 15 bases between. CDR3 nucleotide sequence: TGTGCCAGCAGTCCCAGGGGAATTGGGACCGGGGAGCTGTTTTTT. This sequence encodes CASSPRGIGTGELFF.

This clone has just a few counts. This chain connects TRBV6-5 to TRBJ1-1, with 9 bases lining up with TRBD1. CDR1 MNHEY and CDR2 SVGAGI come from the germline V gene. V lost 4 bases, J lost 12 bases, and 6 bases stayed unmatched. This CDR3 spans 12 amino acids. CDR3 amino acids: CASSLGQGRTFF. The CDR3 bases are TGTGCCAGCAGTTTAGGACAGGGGCGAACTTTCTTT.

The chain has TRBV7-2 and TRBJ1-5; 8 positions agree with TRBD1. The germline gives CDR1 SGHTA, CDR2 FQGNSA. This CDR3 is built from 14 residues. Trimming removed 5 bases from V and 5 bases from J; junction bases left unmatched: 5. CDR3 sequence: CASSPRQGYQPQHF. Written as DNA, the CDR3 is TGTGCCAGCAGCCCCCGACAGGGGTATCAGCCCCAGCATTTT.

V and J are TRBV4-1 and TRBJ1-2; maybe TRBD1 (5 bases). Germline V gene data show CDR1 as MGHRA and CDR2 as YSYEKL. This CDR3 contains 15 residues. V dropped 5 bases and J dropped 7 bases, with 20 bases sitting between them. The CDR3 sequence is CASSDATGMTAGYTF. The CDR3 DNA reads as TGCGCCAGCAGCGACGCTACAGGAATGACCGCTGGCTACACCTTC.

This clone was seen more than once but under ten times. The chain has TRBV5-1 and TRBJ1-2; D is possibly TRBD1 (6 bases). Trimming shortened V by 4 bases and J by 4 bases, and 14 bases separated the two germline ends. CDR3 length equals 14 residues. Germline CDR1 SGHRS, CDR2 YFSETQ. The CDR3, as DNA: TGCGCCAGCAGCGAGACGTCAGGGGTCTATGGCTACACCTTC. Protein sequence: CASSETSGVYGYTF.

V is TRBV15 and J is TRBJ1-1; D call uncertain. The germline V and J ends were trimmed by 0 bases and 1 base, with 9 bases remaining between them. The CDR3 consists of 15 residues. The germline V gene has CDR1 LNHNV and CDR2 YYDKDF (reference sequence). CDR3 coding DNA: TGTGCCACCAGCAGAGACTTCCTAGGGAACACTGAAGCTTTCTTT. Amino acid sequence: CATSRDFLGNTEAFF.

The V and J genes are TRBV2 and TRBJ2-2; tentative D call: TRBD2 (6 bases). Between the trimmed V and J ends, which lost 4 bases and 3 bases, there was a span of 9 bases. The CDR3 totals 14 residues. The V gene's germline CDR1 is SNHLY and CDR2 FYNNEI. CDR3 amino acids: CASSVWGDTGELFF. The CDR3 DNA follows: TGTGCCAGCAGTGTTTGGGGGGACACCGGGGAGCTGTTTTTT. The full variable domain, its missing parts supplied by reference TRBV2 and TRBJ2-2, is EPEVTQTPSHQVTQMGQEVILRCVPISNHLYFYWYRQILGQKVEFLVSFYNNEISEKSEIFDDQFSVERPDGSNFTLKIRSTKLEDSAMYFCASSVWGDTGELFFGEGSRLTVL.

CDR3 region: CASLAGKETQYF. The DNA of the CDR3 is TGTGCCAGCCTAGCGGGGAAAGAGACCCAGTACTTC. The chain joins TRBV12-3 or TRBV12-4 to TRBJ2-5, with 9 bases that match TRBD2. This CDR3 contains 12 residues. Trimming removed 8 bases from V and 3 bases from J; junction bases left unmatched: 1.

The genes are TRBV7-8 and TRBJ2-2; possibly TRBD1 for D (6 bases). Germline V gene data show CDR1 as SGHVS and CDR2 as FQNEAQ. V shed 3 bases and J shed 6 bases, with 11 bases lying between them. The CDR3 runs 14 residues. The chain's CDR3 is CASSLNRAPGELFF. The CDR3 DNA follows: TGTGCCAGCAGCTTGAACAGGGCCCCCGGGGAGCTGTTTTTT.

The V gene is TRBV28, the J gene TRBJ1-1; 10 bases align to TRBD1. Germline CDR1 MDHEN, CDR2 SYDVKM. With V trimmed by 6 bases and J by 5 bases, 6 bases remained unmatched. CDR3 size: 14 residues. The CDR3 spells CASSKDRGWTEAFF. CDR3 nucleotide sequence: TGTGCCAGCAGCAAGGACAGGGGGTGGACTGAAGCTTTCTTT.

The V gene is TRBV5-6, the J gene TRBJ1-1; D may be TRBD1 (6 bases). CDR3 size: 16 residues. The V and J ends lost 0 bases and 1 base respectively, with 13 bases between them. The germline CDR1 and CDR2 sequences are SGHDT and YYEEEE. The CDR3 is CASSLAPFRGNTEAFF. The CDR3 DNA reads TGTGCCAGCAGCTTGGCCCCTTTCAGGGGGAACACTGAAGCTTTCTTT.

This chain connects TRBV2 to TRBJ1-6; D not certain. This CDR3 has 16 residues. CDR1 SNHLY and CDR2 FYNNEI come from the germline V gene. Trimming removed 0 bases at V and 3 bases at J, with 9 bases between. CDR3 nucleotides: TGTGCCAGCAGTGAAGCCAGTCTCTTCTATAATTCACCCCTCCACTTT. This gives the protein CASSEASLFYNSPLHF.

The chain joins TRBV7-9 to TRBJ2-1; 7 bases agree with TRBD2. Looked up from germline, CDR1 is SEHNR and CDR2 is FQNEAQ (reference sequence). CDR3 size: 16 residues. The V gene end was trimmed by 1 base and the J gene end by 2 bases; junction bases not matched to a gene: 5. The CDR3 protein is CASSLETGGTYNEQFF. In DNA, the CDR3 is TGTGCCAGCAGCTTAGAGACGGGAGGAACCTACAATGAGCAGTTCTTC.

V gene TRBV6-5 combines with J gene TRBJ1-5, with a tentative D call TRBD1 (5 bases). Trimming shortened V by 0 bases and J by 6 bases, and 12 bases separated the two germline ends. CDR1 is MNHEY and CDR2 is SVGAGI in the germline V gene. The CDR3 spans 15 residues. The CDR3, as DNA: TGTGCCAGCAGTTACTCGCGGGGCGGGGGTCAGCCCCAGCATTTT. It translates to CASSYSRGGGQPQHF.

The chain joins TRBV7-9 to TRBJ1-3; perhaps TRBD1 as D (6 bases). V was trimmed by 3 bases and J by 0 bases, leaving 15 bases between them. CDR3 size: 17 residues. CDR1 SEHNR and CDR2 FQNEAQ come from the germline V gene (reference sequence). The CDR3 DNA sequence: TGTGCCAGCAGCTTTCTCCGGGACACCCGCTCTGGAAACACCATATATTTT. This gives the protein CASSFLRDTRSGNTIYF.

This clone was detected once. The CDR3: CATSRDGQHEAFF. Here the CDR3 DNA reads TGTGCCACCAGCAGAGATGGACAGCATGAAGCTTTCTTT. This chain connects TRBV15 to TRBJ1-1; possibly TRBD1 for D (6 bases). Trimming removed 0 bases at V and 7 bases at J, with 9 bases between. This CDR3 region has 13 residues. Germline lookup yields CDR1 LNHNV and CDR2 YYDKDF (reference sequence).

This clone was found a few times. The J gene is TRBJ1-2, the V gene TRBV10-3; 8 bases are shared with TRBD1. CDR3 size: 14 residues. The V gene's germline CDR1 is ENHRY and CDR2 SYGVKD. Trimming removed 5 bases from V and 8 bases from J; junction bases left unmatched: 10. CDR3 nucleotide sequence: TGTGCCATCAGTCAAGACAGGGGACGTTACGGCTACACCTTC. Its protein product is CAISQDRGRYGYTF.

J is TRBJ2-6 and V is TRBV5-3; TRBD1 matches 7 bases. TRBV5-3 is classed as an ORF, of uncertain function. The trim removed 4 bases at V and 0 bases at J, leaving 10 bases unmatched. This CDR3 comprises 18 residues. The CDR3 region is CARSLKGQLSSGANVLTF. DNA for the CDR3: TGTGCCAGAAGCCTAAAGGGACAGCTTTCCTCTGGGGCCAACGTCCTGACTTTC.